This T cell receptor beta chain was sequenced for a study of shared clonotypes between healthy human individuals. Clones were read by immunoSEQ multiplex PCR, and TCRdb kept only the in-frame ones, dropping some. This table has about 380,000 clones, 95% to 97% appearing once. Sequencing was done on a sample of memory CD8+ T cells sorted from blood. Subset: CD45RO+ cells pooled with CCR7-negative TemRA cells. This clonotype originated in a man in his thirties or forties in good health.

The DNA for the CDR3 is TGCGCCAGCAGCTTGGGGACAGGGGATCGTACCTACGAGCAGTACTTC. Protein product: CASSLGTGDRTYEQYF. The V call is TRBV5-1, the J call TRBJ2-7, with 9 bases identical to TRBD1. With V trimmed by 0 bases and J by 2 bases, 6 bases remained unmatched. The CDR3 extends over 16 amino acids. Germline V lookup: CDR1 SGHRS, CDR2 YFSETQ.